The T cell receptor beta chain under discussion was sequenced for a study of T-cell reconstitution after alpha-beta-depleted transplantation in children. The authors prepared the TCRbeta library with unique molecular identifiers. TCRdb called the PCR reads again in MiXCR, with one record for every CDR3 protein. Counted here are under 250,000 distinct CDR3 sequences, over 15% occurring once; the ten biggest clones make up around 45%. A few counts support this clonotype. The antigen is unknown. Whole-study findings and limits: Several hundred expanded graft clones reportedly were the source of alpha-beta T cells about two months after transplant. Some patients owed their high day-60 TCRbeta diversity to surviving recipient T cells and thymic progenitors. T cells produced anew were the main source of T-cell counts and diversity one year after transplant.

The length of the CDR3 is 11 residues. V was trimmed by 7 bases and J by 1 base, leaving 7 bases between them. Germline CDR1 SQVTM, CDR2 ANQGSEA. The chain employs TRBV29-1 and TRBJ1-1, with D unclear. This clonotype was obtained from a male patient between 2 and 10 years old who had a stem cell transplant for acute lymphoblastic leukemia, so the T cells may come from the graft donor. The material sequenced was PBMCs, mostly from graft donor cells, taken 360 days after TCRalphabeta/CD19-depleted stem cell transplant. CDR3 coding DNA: TGCAGCGCCTCCAGGAACACTGAAGCTTTCTTT. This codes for CSASRNTEAFF.